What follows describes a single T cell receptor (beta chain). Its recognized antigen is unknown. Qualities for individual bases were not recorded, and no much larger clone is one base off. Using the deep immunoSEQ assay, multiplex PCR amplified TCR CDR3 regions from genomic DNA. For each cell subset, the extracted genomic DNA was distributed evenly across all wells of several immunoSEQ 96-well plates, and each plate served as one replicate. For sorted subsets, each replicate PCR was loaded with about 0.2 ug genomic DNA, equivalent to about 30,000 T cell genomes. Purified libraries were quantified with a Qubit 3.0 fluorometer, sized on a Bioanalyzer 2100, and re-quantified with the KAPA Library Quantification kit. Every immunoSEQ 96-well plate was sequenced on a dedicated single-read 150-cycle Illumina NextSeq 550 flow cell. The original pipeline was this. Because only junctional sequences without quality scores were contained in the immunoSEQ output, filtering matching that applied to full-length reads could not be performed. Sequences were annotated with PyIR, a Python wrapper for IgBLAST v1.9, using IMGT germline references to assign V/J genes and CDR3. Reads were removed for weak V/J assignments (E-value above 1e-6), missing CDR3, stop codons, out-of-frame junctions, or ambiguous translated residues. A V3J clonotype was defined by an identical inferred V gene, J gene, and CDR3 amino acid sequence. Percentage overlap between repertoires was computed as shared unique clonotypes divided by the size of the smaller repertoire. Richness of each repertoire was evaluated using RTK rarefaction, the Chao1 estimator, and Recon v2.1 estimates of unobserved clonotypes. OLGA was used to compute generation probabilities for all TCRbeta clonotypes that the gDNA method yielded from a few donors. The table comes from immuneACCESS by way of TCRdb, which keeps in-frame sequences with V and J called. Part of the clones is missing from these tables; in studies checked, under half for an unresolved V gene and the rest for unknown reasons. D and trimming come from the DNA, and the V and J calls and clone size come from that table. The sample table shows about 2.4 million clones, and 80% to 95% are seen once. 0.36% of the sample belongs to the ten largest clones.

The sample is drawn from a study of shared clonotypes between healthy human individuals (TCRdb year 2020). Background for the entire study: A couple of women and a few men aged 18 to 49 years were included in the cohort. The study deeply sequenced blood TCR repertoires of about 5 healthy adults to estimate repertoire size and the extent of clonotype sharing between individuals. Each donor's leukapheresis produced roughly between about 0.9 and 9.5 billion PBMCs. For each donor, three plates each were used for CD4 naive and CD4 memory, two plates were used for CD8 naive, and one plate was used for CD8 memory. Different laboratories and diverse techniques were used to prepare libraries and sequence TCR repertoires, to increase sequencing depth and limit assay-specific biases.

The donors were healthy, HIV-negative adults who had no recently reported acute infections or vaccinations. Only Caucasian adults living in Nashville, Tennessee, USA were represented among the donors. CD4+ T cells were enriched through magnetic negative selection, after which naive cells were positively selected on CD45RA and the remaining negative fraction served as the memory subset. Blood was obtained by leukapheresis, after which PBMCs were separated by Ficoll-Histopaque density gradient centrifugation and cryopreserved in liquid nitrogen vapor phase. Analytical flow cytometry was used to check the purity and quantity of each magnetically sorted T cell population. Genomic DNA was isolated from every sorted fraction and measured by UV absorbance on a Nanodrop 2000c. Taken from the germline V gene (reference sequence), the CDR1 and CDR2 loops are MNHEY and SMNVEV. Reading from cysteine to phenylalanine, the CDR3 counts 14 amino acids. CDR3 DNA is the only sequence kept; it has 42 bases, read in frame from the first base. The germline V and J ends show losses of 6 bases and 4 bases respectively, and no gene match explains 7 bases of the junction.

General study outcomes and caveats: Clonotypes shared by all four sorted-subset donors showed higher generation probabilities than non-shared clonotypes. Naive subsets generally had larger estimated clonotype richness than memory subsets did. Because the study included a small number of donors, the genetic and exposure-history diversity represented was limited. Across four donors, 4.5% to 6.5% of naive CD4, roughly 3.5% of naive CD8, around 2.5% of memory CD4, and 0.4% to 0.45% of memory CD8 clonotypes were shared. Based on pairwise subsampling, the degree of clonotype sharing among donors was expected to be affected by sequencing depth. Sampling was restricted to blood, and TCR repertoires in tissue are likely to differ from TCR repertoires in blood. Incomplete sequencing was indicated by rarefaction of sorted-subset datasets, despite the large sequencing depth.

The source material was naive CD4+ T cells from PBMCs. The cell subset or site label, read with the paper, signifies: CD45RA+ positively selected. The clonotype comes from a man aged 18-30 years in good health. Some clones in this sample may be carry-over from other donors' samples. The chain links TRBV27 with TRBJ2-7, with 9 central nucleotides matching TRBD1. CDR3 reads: CASSGDRDRYEQYF. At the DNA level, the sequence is TGTGCCAGCAGCGGGGACAGGGACCGTTACGAGCAGTACTTC.